The rows below give T cell receptor beta chains drawn from one sample of a study of T cell responses to AZD1222 COVID-19 vaccine. The assay was immunoSEQ multiplex PCR, and TCRdb's table has in-frame clones only and misses some. The table shows some 150,000 clones, with 93% occurring only once. The input for sequencing was peripheral blood, taken on day 0 of AZD1222 vaccination. These receptors all stem from an adult in good health. Both conserved end residues are part of each CDR3. A D gene is named only where the DNA matches it firmly. Only some rows state a clone size, as once, few, many or a class for expanded clones.

DNA	CDR3	J	V	D	size
TGCAGTGTAGGTGGCTACACCTTC	CSVGGYTF	TRBJ1-2	TRBV20-1	-	-
TGTGCCAGCAGCTTAGGGTTCCTGGGTAGGAGGATGAACACTGAAGCTTTCTTT	CASSLGFLGRRMNTEAFF	TRBJ1-1	TRBV7-9	-	-
TGTGCCAGCAGCCAAGCCTTTGGGGGGAAAAGCTCCTACGAGCAGTACTTC	CASSQAFGGKSSYEQYF	TRBJ2-7	TRBV3-1/TRBV3-2	-	-
TGTGCCACCAAGGGACAGATTAGCACAGATACGCAGTATTTT	CATKGQISTDTQYF	TRBJ2-3	TRBV24-1	TRBD1	-
TGTGCCAGCAGCCAGGGGGCAACTAATGAAAAACTGTTTTTT	CASSQGATNEKLFF	TRBJ1-4	TRBV16	-	-
TGTGCCAGCAGCTTAGACGGGCCCCCAAATCAGCCCCAGCATTTT	CASSLDGPPNQPQHF	TRBJ1-5	TRBV7-9	-	-
TGTGCCAGCAGCTTAGTACTAGGGCCCTACAATGAGCAGTTCTTC	CASSLVLGPYNEQFF	TRBJ2-1	TRBV11-3	-	-
TGTGCCAGCAGCCGTAGGGCGGGCGGGTCCTACAATGAGCAGTTCTTC	CASSRRAGGSYNEQFF	TRBJ2-1	TRBV4-2	-	-
TGTGCCTGGACAGGGGGCCCCCCGGATACGCAGTATTTT	CAWTGGPPDTQYF	TRBJ2-3	TRBV30	TRBD1	-
TGTGCCAGCAGCGTAGCTAGAACAGGCGAGCAGTACTTC	CASSVARTGEQYF	TRBJ2-7	TRBV9	-	-
TGTGCCAGCAGCTTAGGACAGGGATGGGAGCAGTACTTC	CASSLGQGWEQYF	TRBJ2-7	TRBV5-4	TRBD1	-
TGTGCCAGTAGTATACAGGGCTCTATTACAGATTATGGCTACACCTTC	CASSIQGSITDYGYTF	TRBJ1-2	TRBV19	-	-
TGTGCCTGGAGTATGGATAGGGGGACTGAAGCTTTCTTT	CAWSMDRGTEAFF	TRBJ1-1	TRBV30	-	-
TGTGCCAGCAGTTTATGGGCAGGGGGCGTCGGGAAGACTGAAGCTTTCTTT	CASSLWAGGVGKTEAFF	TRBJ1-1	TRBV28	TRBD1	-
TGTGCCAGCACGGTAACCGGAGGGAGGCCCGGGGAGCTGTTTTTT	CASTVTGGRPGELFF	TRBJ2-2	TRBV28	-	-
TGCGCCAGCAGCCTGATGGGACAGGGGGCGCAGGAGACCCAGTACTTC	CASSLMGQGAQETQYF	TRBJ2-5	TRBV5-1	TRBD1	-
TGTGCCAGCTCTCTGGACAGCTACGAGCAGTACTTC	CASSLDSYEQYF	TRBJ2-7	TRBV2	-	-
TGTGCCAGTAGTATAGAGGCGGGACGGACCGGGGAGCTGTTTTTT	CASSIEAGRTGELFF	TRBJ2-2	TRBV19	-	-
TGCGCCAGCAGTTCAGGCGGCAGGGGAGGCGAAAAACTGTTTTTT	CASSSGGRGGEKLFF	TRBJ1-4	TRBV5-1	-	once
TGTGCCAGCAGCAAAATCGACAGGCAGAATGAGCAGTTCTTC	CASSKIDRQNEQFF	TRBJ2-1	TRBV27	-	once
TGTGCCAGTAGTATAGGAAATCAGCCCCAGCATTTT	CASSIGNQPQHF	TRBJ1-5	TRBV19	-	-
TGTGCCACCAGCAGCCAGCGGAGTTATGGCTACACCTTC	CATSSQRSYGYTF	TRBJ1-2	TRBV15	-	-